This T cell receptor (beta chain) appears in the sequencing data of a study of blood T cell repertoires in COVID-19. Study details: The United States, Italy and Spain supplied acute and convalescent COVID-19 samples. The cDNA or gDNA used as material had been derived from T cells, B-cell-depleted T cells, or PBMCs.

As originally analysed: Reference gene primers were amplified, and this amplification served to estimate nucleated cell counts. TCRdb's copy holds only in-frame clones and misses some; the assay was immunoSEQ multiplex PCR. V, J and clone size reflect that table, while D and trimming were determined from the DNA. The sample holds about 68,000 clones, roughly nine tenths seen once. This TCR was recovered from a man aged 45 to 65 with COVID-19, enrolled during active disease. Sequencing was performed on peripheral blood.

CDR3 coding DNA: TGTGCCAGCAGTTACGGGGGACAGGGGTACAATGAGCAGTTCTTC. Encoded protein: CASSYGGQGYNEQFF. The chain employs TRBV6-6 and TRBJ2-1, with 10 bases identical to TRBD1. With 2 bases clipped from V and 4 bases from J, the junction kept 2 bases outside the gene matches. The CDR3 is made up of 15 amino acids. Germline CDR1 MNHNY, CDR2 SVGAGI (reference sequence).